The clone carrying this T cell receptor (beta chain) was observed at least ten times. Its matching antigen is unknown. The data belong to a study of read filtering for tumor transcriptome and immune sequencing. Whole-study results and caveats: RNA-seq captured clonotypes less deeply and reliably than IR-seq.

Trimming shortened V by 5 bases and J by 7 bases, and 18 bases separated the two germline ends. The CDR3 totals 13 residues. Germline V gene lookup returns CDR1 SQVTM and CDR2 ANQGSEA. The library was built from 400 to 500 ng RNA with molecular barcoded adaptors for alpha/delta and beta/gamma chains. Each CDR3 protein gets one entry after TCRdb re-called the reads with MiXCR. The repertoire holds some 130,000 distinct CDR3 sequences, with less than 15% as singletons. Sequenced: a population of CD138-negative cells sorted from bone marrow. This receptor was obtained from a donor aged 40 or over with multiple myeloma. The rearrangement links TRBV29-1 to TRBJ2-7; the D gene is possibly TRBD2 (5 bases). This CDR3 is CSVLFLPPGEQYF. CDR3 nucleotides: TGCAGCGTTCTATTCCTCCCCCCGGGGGAGCAGTACTTC.